This T cell receptor beta chain was retrieved from a study of OX40 agonist ivuxolimab in advanced cancers. Looking at the study overall: Age averaged around 60 years (range about 23 to 85), and around 78% were male.

Turning to this clone: What it binds is not known.

Blood specimens came from baseline, cycle 4 day 1, and cycle 7 day 1. Regarding the study as a whole: At doses 0.1 to 3.0 mg/kg, CD4+ and CD8+ clones expanded. Expanded clones were, on average, more numerous in CD8+ T cells than in CD4+.

Using immunoSEQ multiplex PCR, the repertoire was profiled, and TCRdb retains in-frame clones only, with some absent. The sample comprises under 50,000 clones, around 80% of which are singletons, and 9.5% to 15% rests with the top ten. The receptor comes from an adult with an advanced solid tumor such as melanoma, head and neck, liver or kidney cancer. The source material was CD4+ or CD8+ T cells sorted from blood, sampled in a trial of the OX40 agonist ivuxolimab.

The CDR3 region has the DNA TGCAGCGTTGAAGGGAACACCGGGGAGCTGTTTTTT. Amino acids: CSVEGNTGELFF. The chain combines TRBV29-1 with TRBJ2-2; D ambiguous. From germline, CDR1 is SQVTM and CDR2 ANQGSEA. The V and J ends lost 1 base and 1 base respectively, with 1 base between them. The CDR3 runs 12 residues.